This TCR beta chain emerged from a study of blood T cell repertoires in COVID-19. This clone was counted a few times. The same CDR3 is also encoded by other DNA sequences in this sample. The CDR3 loop spans 16 amino acids. The V gene's germline CDR1 is LGHNA and CDR2 YNFKEQ. Losses at the gene ends were 5 bases for V and 6 bases for J; bases not matched to a gene: 8. Produced via immunoSEQ multiplex PCR; TCRdb's table is partial and in-frame only. The data show about 300,000 clones, with 89% seen just once and approximately 5.2% held by the top ten. Individuals aged about 18 to 89 years were recruited from fewer than 25 US areas. Self-reported history from a screening survey and questionnaire set each donor's cohort.

The rearrangement links TRBV4-2 to TRBJ2-2, with 11 nucleotides matching TRBD1. The specimen sequenced was PBMCs or T cells enriched from blood (not recorded which). The sequence was obtained from a man in his sixties who had recovered from COVID-19. The CDR3 bases are TGTGCCAGCAGCACTGGACAGGGGGCGCGATCCGGGGAGCTGTTTTTT. Its protein product is CASSTGQGARSGELFF.